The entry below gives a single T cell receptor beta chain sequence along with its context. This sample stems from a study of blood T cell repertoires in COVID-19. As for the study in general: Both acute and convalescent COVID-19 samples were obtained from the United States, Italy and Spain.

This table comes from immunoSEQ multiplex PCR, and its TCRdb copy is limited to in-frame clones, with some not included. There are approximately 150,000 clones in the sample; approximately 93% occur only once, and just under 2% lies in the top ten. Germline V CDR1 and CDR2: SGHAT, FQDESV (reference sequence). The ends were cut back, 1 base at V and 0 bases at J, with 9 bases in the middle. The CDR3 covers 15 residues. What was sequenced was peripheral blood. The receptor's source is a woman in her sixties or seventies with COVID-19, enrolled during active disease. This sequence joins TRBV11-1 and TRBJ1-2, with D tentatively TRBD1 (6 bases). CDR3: CASSLDRVTNYGYTF. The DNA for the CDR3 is TGTGCCAGCAGCTTAGACAGGGTGACTAACTATGGCTACACCTTC.